Listed here is a single T cell receptor beta chain. This CDR3 region has 19 residues. Germline V gene lookup returns CDR1 SGHVS and CDR2 FNYEAQ. V lost 0 bases to trimming and J lost 6 bases, with 23 bases between them. Authors' analysis steps: By means of reference gene primer amplification, nucleated cell counts were estimated. Clones were sequenced by immunoSEQ multiplex PCR, and TCRdb holds only the in-frame ones, with some missing. V, J and clone size reflect that table, while D and trimming were determined from the DNA. The sample shows about 160,000 clones, roughly 86% of them seen only once. This specimen comes from a study of blood T cell repertoires in COVID-19. Across the study: There were acute and convalescent COVID-19 samples, and they came from the United States, Italy and Spain. Nucleic acid was either cDNA or gDNA, and it came from T cells, B-cell-depleted T cells, or PBMCs.

The chain joins TRBV7-6 to TRBJ1-4, with D possibly matching TRBD1 (6 bases). The sequence came from a woman aged 55 to 70 who had recovered from COVID-19. The source material was peripheral blood. CDR3 loop: CASSLAHGVIQGRHEKLFF. CDR3 coding DNA: TGTGCCAGCAGCTTAGCGCATGGGGTAATACAGGGCCGACATGAAAAACTGTTTTTT.